A single sample is the source of the 17 T cell receptor beta chains below, sequenced in a study of identical twins. MiXCR, run by TCRdb on the 5' RACE reads, gives a single entry per CDR3 protein. Counted here are about 890,000 distinct CDR3 sequences, over 9% occurring once; the ten biggest clones make up 1.5% to 2%. Separately, the same data were catalogued under a study of yellow fever vaccine responses in identical twins.

The specimen sequenced was PBMCs. The receptor set was obtained from a young woman in good health.

This clonotype was seen many times. The V gene is TRBV20-1, the J gene TRBJ1-1, with 7 bases that match TRBD1. The CDR3 totals 15 residues. CDR1 is DFQATT and CDR2 is SNEGSKA in the germline V gene (reference sequence). V shed 3 bases and J 4 bases; nucleotides not matched to a gene: 11. CDR3 in DNA: TGCAGTGCTAGCCCTCCGAGGGGGCCCGGCACTGAAGCTTTCTTT. Residues: CSASPPRGPGTEAFF.

The chain joins TRBV5-1 to TRBJ2-1, with TRBD2 matching 9 bases. The V segment lost 0 bases and the J segment 3 bases; nucleotides outside the gene matches: 4. The germline V gene has CDR1 SGHRS and CDR2 YFSETQ. The CDR3 is 16 residues long. CDR3 in amino acids: CASSLDLAGYYNEQFF. Here the CDR3 DNA reads TGCGCCAGCAGCTTGGATCTAGCGGGGTACTACAATGAGCAGTTCTTC.

This clonotype was detected a few times. The chain joins TRBV12-3 or TRBV12-4 to TRBJ2-1; 9 nucleotides match TRBD1. Trimming removed 6 bases from V and 0 bases from J; junction bases left unmatched: 3. CDR3 length equals 15 residues. As DNA, the CDR3 is TGTGCCAGCAGGGGACAGGGTTCCTCCTACAATGAGCAGTTCTTC. The encoded protein is CASRGQGSSYNEQFF.

A few counts support this clonotype. The chain employs TRBV29-1 and TRBJ1-2, with 8 bases aligning to TRBD1. Per the germline V gene, CDR1 is SQVTM and CDR2 is ANQGSEA. The CDR3 is 14 residues long. After removal of 8 bases from V and 2 bases from J, the junction contained 10 bases not matched to a gene. CDR3 residues: CSCAQGAPNYGYTF. CDR3 nucleotides: TGCAGCTGCGCTCAGGGGGCGCCGAACTATGGCTACACCTTC.

Many counts were recorded for this clonotype. This rearrangement joins TRBV29-1 to TRBJ2-6; D remains unclear. Germline V CDR1 and CDR2: SQVTM, ANQGSEA. CDR3 size: 13 residues. V was pared by 4 bases and J by 0 bases, with 4 bases between. Here the CDR3 reads CSVALSGANVLTF. In nucleotides, the CDR3 is TGCAGCGTTGCTCTCTCTGGGGCCAACGTCCTGACTTTC.

This clonotype was detected only a few times. The chain combines TRBV25-1 with TRBJ1-4; D not resolved. Germline V gene lookup returns CDR1 MGHDK and CDR2 SYGVNS. V lost 1 base and J 8 bases, leaving 14 bases between the germline ends. The CDR3 has 15 residues. The CDR3 region has the DNA TGTGCCAGCAGTGAATCATCGGCTTTTCGGGAAAAACTGTTTTTT. It is translated as CASSESSAFREKLFF.

This chain connects TRBV3-1 to TRBJ2-7, with 7 bases fitting TRBD1. CDR1 and CDR2 (germline): LGHDT, YNNKEL (reference sequence). The CDR3 is 17 amino acids. V lost 0 bases to trimming and J lost 5 bases; unmatched junction nucleotides: 13. The CDR3 coding sequence is TGTGCCAGCAGCCAAGATTGGGTAGGACAGGATGAGGACGAGCAGTACGTC. Its translation: CASSQDWVGQDEDEQYV.

This chain uses TRBV28 with TRBJ2-1; 8 bases line up with TRBD2. Trimming cost V 7 bases and J 8 bases; bases outside gene matches: 10. This CDR3 has 14 residues. Per germline, CDR1 MDHEN and CDR2 SYDVKM. CDR3 in DNA: TGTGCCAGCAACACGGGAGGGCCTGGTTATGAGCAGTTCTTC. This codes for CASNTGGPGYEQFF. Variable domain in full (rest from reference TRBV28 and TRBJ2-1): DVKVTQSSRYLVKRTGEKVFLECVQDMDHENMFWYRQDPGLGLRLIYFSYDVKMKEKGDIPEGYSVSREKKERFSLILESASTNQTSMYLCASNTGGPGYEQFFGPGTRLTVL.

A few counts support this clonotype. The chain joins TRBV27 to TRBJ2-5; D is perhaps TRBD1 (6 bases). CDR1 MNHEY and CDR2 SMNVEV come from the germline V gene (reference sequence). V lost 7 bases and J lost 1, with 16 bases in between. The CDR3 spans 15 residues. The CDR3 bases are TGTGCCAGCACGAAAAACCCACAGGGCCAAGAGACCCAGTACTTC. It specifies CASTKNPQGQETQYF.

The J gene is TRBJ2-7, the V gene TRBV3-1; a weak D match, TRBD1 (6 bases). In germline, CDR1 is LGHDT, CDR2 YNNKEL (reference sequence). The CDR3 covers 16 residues. Trimming cost V 1 base and J 2 bases, with 15 bases left between them. CDR3 residues: CASSQGGSRGAYEQYF. Here the CDR3 DNA reads TGTGCCAGCAGCCAAGGGGGGTCCAGGGGAGCCTACGAGCAGTACTTC.

This clonotype occurred many times. This chain connects TRBV10-1 to TRBJ2-1; 7 bases match TRBD1. The CDR3 sequence is 15 residues long. Germline loops: CDR1 WNHNN, CDR2 SYGVQD (reference sequence). After removal of 6 bases from V and 2 bases from J, the junction contained 7 bases not matched to a gene. In DNA form, the CDR3 reads TGCGCCAGCAGCGGTCCCGGGACAGCCTACAATGAGCAGTTCTTC. It encodes CASSGPGTAYNEQFF.

This clonotype was counted at least ten times. This chain joins TRBV12-3 or TRBV12-4 and TRBJ1-1; D unresolved. CDR3 length: 13 residues. V was trimmed by 3 bases and J by 1 base, leaving 6 bases between them. CDR3 bases: TGTGCCAGCAGTTTTTCGGCGAACACTGAAGCTTTCTTT. Protein: CASSFSANTEAFF.

This clonotype occurred a few times. Written as DNA, the CDR3 is TGTGCCAGCAGTGCTGGTAGCGGCTACACAGATACGCAGTATTTT. Translated, it gives CASSAGSGYTDTQYF. The V gene is TRBV2, the J gene TRBJ2-3; TRBD2 might be the D (6 bases). Trimming shortened V by 4 bases and J by 2 bases, and 13 bases separated the two germline ends. The CDR3 is 15 residues long. Looked up from germline, CDR1 is SNHLY and CDR2 is FYNNEI.

The chain employs TRBV5-1 and TRBJ2-5, with a tentative D call TRBD1 (5 bases). The germline V and J ends were trimmed by 7 bases and 5 bases, with 15 bases remaining between them. Germline CDR1 is SGHRS and CDR2 is YFSETQ. This CDR3 comprises 13 residues. The CDR3 protein is CASGIDSRETQYF. The CDR3 nucleotides read TGCGCCAGCGGAATAGACAGTCGTGAGACCCAGTACTTC.

This clonotype was found many times. V usage is TRBV7-2 and J usage is TRBJ2-3; D perhaps matches TRBD2 (6 bases). Germline CDR1 is SGHTA and CDR2 is FQGNSA. V was pared by 0 bases and J by 4 bases, with 8 bases between. The CDR3 runs 14 residues. CDR3 region: CASSLAGLSDTQYF. CDR3 nucleotides: TGTGCCAGCAGCTTAGCGGGACTGTCAGATACGCAGTATTTT.

The chain combines TRBV20-1 with TRBJ2-5, with TRBD2 as a possible D gene (6 bases). Germline lookup yields CDR1 DFQATT and CDR2 SNEGSKA (reference sequence). This CDR3 contains 11 residues. CDR3 amino acids: CSAGKKETQYF. CDR3 sequence (DNA): TGCAGCGCGGGAAAAAAAGAGACCCAGTACTTC.

This clonotype was recorded at least ten times. V is TRBV12-3 or TRBV12-4 and J is TRBJ2-4; tentative D call: TRBD1 (5 bases). This CDR3 is 16 amino acids long. Trimming pared 5 bases from V and 7 bases from J, leaving 21 bases between. The CDR3 protein is CASSAAGISVGNIQYF. CDR3 coding DNA: TGTGCCAGCAGTGCCGCAGGGATCTCGGTGGGGAACATTCAGTACTTC.